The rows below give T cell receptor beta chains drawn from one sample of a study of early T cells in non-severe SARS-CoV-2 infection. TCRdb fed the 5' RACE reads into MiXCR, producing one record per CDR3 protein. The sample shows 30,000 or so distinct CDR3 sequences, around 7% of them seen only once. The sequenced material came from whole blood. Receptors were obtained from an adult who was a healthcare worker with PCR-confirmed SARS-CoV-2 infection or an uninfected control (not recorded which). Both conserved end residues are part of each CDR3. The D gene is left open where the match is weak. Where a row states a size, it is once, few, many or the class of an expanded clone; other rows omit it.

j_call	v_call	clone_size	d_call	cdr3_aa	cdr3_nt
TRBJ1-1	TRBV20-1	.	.	CSGVRNTEAFF	TGCAGTGGAGTGAGGAACACTGAAGCTTTCTTT
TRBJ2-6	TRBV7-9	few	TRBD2	CASSVRAGANSGANVLTF	TGTGCCAGCAGCGTCAGAGCGGGAGCCAACTCTGGGGCCAACGTCCTGACTTTC
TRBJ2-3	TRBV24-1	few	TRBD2	CATSDLSGLAETDTQYF	TGTGCCACCAGTGATTTGTCAGGACTAGCGGAAACTGATACGCAGTATTTT
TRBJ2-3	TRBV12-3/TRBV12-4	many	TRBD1	CASTDPGQPWDTQYF	TGTGCCAGCACGGATCCGGGACAGCCCTGGGATACGCAGTATTTT
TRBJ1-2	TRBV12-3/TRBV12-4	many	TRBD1	CASSPARTGVKYGYTF	TGTGCCAGCAGTCCCGCACGCACAGGGGTAAAGTATGGCTACACCTTC
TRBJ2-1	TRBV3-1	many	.	CASSQVPLARNEQFF	TGTGCCAGCAGCCAAGTACCTCTAGCCCGCAATGAGCAGTTCTTC
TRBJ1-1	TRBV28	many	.	CASSPYATVMNTEAFF	TGTGCCAGCAGTCCCTACGCAACAGTGATGAACACTGAAGCTTTCTTT
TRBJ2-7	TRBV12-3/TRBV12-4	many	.	CASRPGVGGSTTQYF	TGTGCCAGCAGACCAGGGGTCGGGGGTTCTACGACGCAGTACTTC
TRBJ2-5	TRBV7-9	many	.	CASSPYGVETQYF	TGTGCCAGCAGCCCGTACGGGGTAGAGACCCAGTACTTC
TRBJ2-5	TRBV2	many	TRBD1	CASLSTGAVETQYF	TGTGCCAGCCTATCGACAGGGGCGGTAGAGACCCAGTACTTC
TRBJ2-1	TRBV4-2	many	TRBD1	CASSLSPGQGYNEQFF	TGTGCCAGCAGCCTTTCCCCGGGACAGGGATACAATGAGCAGTTCTTC
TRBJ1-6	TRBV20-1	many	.	CSARSSTGLPESSPLHF	TGCAGTGCTAGGTCTTCTACGGGACTCCCCGAGAGTTCACCCCTCCACTTT
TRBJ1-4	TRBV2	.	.	CAISGGGTLFF	TGTGCCATCTCCGGCGGGGGGACACTGTTTTTT
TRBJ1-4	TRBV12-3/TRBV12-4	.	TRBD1	CASTIVDRGKLFF	TGTGCCAGCACCATCGTGGACAGGGGAAAACTGTTTTTT
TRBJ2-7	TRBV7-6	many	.	CASSLAASYEQYF	TGTGCCAGCAGCTTAGCGGCCTCCTACGAGCAGTACTTC
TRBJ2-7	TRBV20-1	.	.	CSAEGLSYEQYF	TGCAGTGCTGAGGGGCTTTCCTACGAGCAGTACTTC
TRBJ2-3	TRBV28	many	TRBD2	CASTLGLAGETDTQYF	TGTGCCAGCACCCTTGGGCTAGCGGGAGAGACAGATACGCAGTATTTT
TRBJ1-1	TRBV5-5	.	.	CASSLTVAPSEAFF	TGTGCCAGCAGCTTGACAGTAGCACCTTCTGAAGCTTTCTTT
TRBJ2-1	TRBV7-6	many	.	CASSHDRRGQFF	TGTGCCAGCAGCCACGATCGGCGGGGGCAGTTCTTC
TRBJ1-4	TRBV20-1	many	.	CSAGSVATNEKLFF	TGCAGTGCTGGCTCCGTAGCAACTAATGAAAAACTGTTTTTT
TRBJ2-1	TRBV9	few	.	CASSGILGNEQFF	TGTGCCAGCAGCGGGATCCTAGGCAATGAGCAGTTCTTC
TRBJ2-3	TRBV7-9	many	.	CASSLGGGKNTDTQYF	TGTGCCAGCAGCTTGGGCGGAGGAAAGAACACAGATACGCAGTATTTT
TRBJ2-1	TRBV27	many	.	CASSRDSPTVNEQFF	TGTGCCAGCAGTCGAGACAGTCCAACAGTCAATGAGCAGTTCTTC
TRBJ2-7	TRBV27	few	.	CASSTRVVANTYYEQYF	TGTGCCAGCAGTACTAGAGTGGTAGCAAATACATACTACGAGCAGTACTTC
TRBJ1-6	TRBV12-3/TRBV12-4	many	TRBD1	CASSPRAGQIYNSPLHF	TGTGCCAGCAGTCCCAGGGCGGGACAGATCTATAATTCACCCCTCCACTTT
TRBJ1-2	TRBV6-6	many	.	CASSRLGGDAYGYTF	TGTGCCAGCAGTAGGCTAGGAGGGGATGCCTATGGCTACACCTTC
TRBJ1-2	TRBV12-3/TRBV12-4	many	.	CASRHYPSGQTNYGYTF	TGTGCCAGCAGACATTACCCGTCTGGACAGACTAACTATGGCTACACCTTC
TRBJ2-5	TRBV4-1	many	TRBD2	CASSQVPGGGPGETQYF	TGCGCCAGCAGCCAGGTCCCTGGGGGAGGGCCAGGAGAGACCCAGTACTTC
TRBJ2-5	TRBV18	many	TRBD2	CASSPSKRENGTQYF	TGTGCCAGCTCACCTTCAAAGCGGGAGAATGGGACCCAGTACTTC
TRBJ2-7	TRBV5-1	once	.	CASSFGLAAYEQYF	TGCGCCAGCAGCTTCGGCCTAGCCGCCTACGAGCAGTACTTC
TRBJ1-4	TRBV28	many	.	CASLRRGVGRLFF	TGTGCCAGCCTGCGGCGGGGGGTAGGCCGACTGTTTTTT
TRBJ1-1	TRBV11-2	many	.	CASSLERVGYTEAFF	TGTGCCAGCAGCTTAGAGAGGGTGGGGTACACTGAAGCTTTCTTT
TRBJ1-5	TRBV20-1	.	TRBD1	CSAAGGGNQPQHF	TGCAGTGCTGCAGGGGGCGGCAATCAGCCCCAGCATTTT
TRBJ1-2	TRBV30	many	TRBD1	CAWNYGTGPNYGYTF	TGTGCCTGGAACTATGGGACAGGGCCTAACTATGGCTACACCTTC
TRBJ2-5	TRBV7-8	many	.	CASSFWRGETQYF	TGTGCCAGCAGCTTTTGGCGTGGGGAGACCCAGTACTTC
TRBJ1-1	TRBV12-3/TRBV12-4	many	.	CASSLRSLWGTEAFF	TGTGCCAGCAGTTTACGGAGCCTCTGGGGCACTGAAGCTTTCTTT
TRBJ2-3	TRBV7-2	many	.	CASSSLPSSFSTDTQYF	TGTGCCAGCAGCTCATTGCCGAGTAGCTTTAGCACAGATACGCAGTATTTT
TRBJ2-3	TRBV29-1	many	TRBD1	CSVLRGTDTQYF	TGCAGCGTTCTCAGGGGGACAGATACGCAGTATTTT
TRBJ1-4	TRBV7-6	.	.	CASSSLSWELFF	TGTGCCAGCAGTTCTTTAAGTTGGGAACTGTTTTTT
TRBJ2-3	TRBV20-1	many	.	CSASRAGSTDTQYF	TGCAGTGCTTCCCGGGCGGGAAGCACAGATACGCAGTATTTT
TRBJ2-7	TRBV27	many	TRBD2	CASSLAGGTSYEQYF	TGTGCCAGCAGTCTAGCGGGAGGAACCTCCTACGAGCAGTACTTC
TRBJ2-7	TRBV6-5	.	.	CASSYSPSGEGDYEQYF	TGTGCCAGCAGTTACTCCCCCTCGGGAGAGGGAGACTACGAGCAGTACTTC
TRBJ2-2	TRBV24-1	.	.	CATRDLRTGELFF	TGTGCCACCAGGGATTTAAGGACCGGGGAGCTGTTTTTT
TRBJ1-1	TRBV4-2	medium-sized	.	CASSQETGKGKAEAFF	TGTGCCAGCAGCCAAGAAACAGGGAAGGGTAAGGCTGAAGCTTTCTTT
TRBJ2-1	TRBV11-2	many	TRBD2	CASSYKLAGANEQFF	TGTGCCAGCAGCTATAAACTAGCGGGAGCCAATGAGCAGTTCTTC
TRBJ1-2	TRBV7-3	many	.	CASSLTPGGDYYGYTF	TGTGCCAGCAGCTTAACGCCGGGGGGCGATTACTATGGCTACACCTTC
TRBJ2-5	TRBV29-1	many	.	CSVEGNQETQYF	TGCAGCGTTGAAGGCAACCAAGAGACCCAGTACTTC
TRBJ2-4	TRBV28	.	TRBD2	CASFPGGRAWGKNIQDF	TGTGCCAGCTTTCCCGGCGGGAGGGCCTGGGGCAAAAACATTCAGGACTTC
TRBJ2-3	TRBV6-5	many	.	CASTREDTQYF	TGTGCCAGTACACGGGAGGATACGCAGTATTTT
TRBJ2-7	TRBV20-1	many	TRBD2	CSARVKREKQYF	TGCAGTGCTAGAGTAAAGCGGGAGAAGCAGTACTTC
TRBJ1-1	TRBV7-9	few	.	CASSSPGEAFF	TGTGCCAGCAGCTCCCCCGGGGAAGCTTTCTTT
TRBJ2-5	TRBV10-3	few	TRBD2	CATRSSGQEETQYF	TGTGCGACTCGTTCTAGCGGGCAAGAAGAGACCCAGTACTTC
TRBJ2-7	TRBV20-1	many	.	CSARLTASYEQYF	TGCAGTGCTAGGCTAACGGCTTCCTACGAGCAGTACTTC
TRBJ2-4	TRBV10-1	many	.	CASTSASAKNIQYF	TGCGCCAGCACTAGCGCGTCAGCCAAAAACATTCAGTACTTC
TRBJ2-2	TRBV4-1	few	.	CASSPRTPVSINTGELFF	TGCGCCAGCAGCCCCCGGACACCCGTCTCCATCAACACCGGGGAGCTGTTTTTT
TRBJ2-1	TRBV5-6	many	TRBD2	CASSWRLAGALNEQFF	TGTGCCAGCAGCTGGCGACTAGCGGGAGCCCTCAATGAGCAGTTCTTC
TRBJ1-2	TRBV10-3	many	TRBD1	CATQDRGAGYTF	TGTGCCACCCAGGACAGGGGAGCTGGCTACACCTTC
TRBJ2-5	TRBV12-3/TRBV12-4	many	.	CASTRKNRASQETQYF	TGTGCCAGCACCCGAAAAAACAGGGCTTCTCAAGAGACCCAGTACTTC
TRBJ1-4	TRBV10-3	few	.	CAISEKMAGRYEKLFF	TGTGCCATCAGTGAGAAAATGGCAGGGCGGTATGAAAAACTGTTTTTT